One and the same sample provided the 23 T cell receptor beta chains below, sequenced in a study of CD4 and CD8 cells across lung adenocarcinoma regions listed by TCRdb under 2018. The method behind the library was PCR. This sample was sequenced with a HiSeq X Ten. The public reads were reanalyzed by TCRdb: fastp trimming at Q25, MiXCR alignment, in-frame beta chains only. Records with the same CDR3 protein are collapsed into one entry carrying the most frequent genes and DNA. Within this sample are some 23,000 distinct CDR3 sequences, with approximately 50% of them counted one time only. Of the sample, 48% falls within the top ten clones. The sequenced material came from CD8+ T cells from the center of a lung tumor. This specimen's cell subset or site label, per the study, means: tumor center region. Source of these receptors: a male donor with lung adenocarcinoma. The CD4 and CD8 labels of this study may be unreliable.

The chain employs TRBV12-3 or TRBV12-4 and TRBJ2-2; no firm D call. The CDR3 runs to 13 residues. V lost 3 bases and J 4 bases, leaving 6 bases between the germline ends. The CDR3 DNA sequence: TGTGCCAGCAGTTTGTTCCGCACCGGGGAGCTGTTTTTT. As protein: CASSLFRTGELFF.

J is TRBJ2-4 and V is TRBV10-3; no clear D. The DNA end is a closer match to TRBJ2-3, so the J assignment may be wrong. The CDR3 consists of 11 residues. CDR1 ENHRY and CDR2 SYGVKD come from the germline V gene. CDR3 DNA: TGTGCCATCGGAACCAAAAATATGCAGTATTTT. Translating gives CAIGTKNMQYF.

The J gene is TRBJ2-5, the V gene TRBV10-3; D remains ambiguous. Germline lookup yields CDR1 ENHRY and CDR2 SYGVKD. The CDR3 totals 11 residues. Trimming stripped 3 bases from V and 5 bases from J, with 4 bases between. Here the CDR3 reads CAISDLETQYF. In nucleotides, the CDR3 is TGTGCCATCAGTGATTTGGAGACCCAGTACTTC.

This chain connects TRBV5-4 to TRBJ2-3; D perhaps matches TRBD1 (5 bases). The tail of the sequence fits TRBJ2-7 better, so the J call may be wrong. Germline assignment: CDR1 SGHNT and CDR2 YYREEE (reference sequence). There are 15 residues in the CDR3. CDR3 coding DNA: TGTGCCAGCAGCTTGGTCAGGGCTGGGGCAGATACGCAGTACTTC. This codes for CASSLVRAGADTQYF.

This clonotype was counted between two and nine times. The genes are TRBV10-1 and TRBJ2-5; D may be TRBD2 (6 bases). The J call may be wrong; the DNA end is better matched by TRBJ2-7. The germline V gene has CDR1 WNHNN and CDR2 SYGVQD (reference sequence). This CDR3 is built from 14 residues. The CDR3 DNA reads TGCGCCAGCAGTGAGGGTGGGGGGATCTACGAGCAGTACTTC. This gives the protein CASSEGGGIYEQYF.

This clonotype was counted at least ten times. V gene TRBV7-2 combines with J gene TRBJ1-2; 7 bases match TRBD1. The CDR3 has 15 residues. V was clipped by 5 bases and J by 6 bases; unmatched bases: 12. Germline assignment: CDR1 SGHTA and CDR2 FQGNSA. Here the CDR3 DNA reads TGTGCCAGCAGCACTTCCGGGACAGATGAAAATGGCTACACCTTC. As protein: CASSTSGTDENGYTF.

The chain carries TRBV12-3 or TRBV12-4 and TRBJ1-1; TRBD1 might be the D (6 bases). The CDR3 has 13 residues. The germline V and J ends were trimmed by 1 base and 4 bases, with 7 bases remaining between them. The CDR3 reads CASSLEQGTEAFF. The CDR3 DNA sequence: TGTGCCAGCAGTTTAGAACAGGGCACTGAAGCTTTCTTT.

The rearrangement joins TRBV11-2 to TRBJ2-3, with D perhaps TRBD1 (5 bases). CDR3 size: 15 residues. The germline gives CDR1 SGHAT, CDR2 FQNNGV. Trimming shortened V by 0 bases and J by 2 bases, and 9 bases separated the two germline ends. CDR3: CASSLDQGHTDTQYF. The CDR3 DNA reads as TGTGCCAGCAGCTTAGATCAGGGTCACACAGATACGCAGTATTTT.

The chain employs TRBV9 and TRBJ1-2, with TRBD1 matching 8 bases. This CDR3 spans 14 amino acids. The V segment lost 4 bases and the J segment 5 bases; nucleotides outside the gene matches: 7. The germline V gene encodes CDR1 SGDLS and CDR2 YYNGEE. CDR3 in DNA: TGTGCCAGCAGCTTGACAGGGGTGGAATATGGCTACACCTTC. Its translation: CASSLTGVEYGYTF. Drawing the rest from reference TRBV9 and TRBJ1-2, the complete variable domain is DSGVTQTPKHLITATGQRVTLRCSPRSGDLSVYWYQQSLDQGLQFLIQYYNGEERAKGNILERFSAQQFPDLHSELNLSSLELGDSALYFCASSLTGVEYGYTFGSGTRLTVV.

Details on this clonotype: One junction end disagrees with the germline gene, perhaps due to a read error. The chain couples TRBV10-3 to TRBJ2-4; TRBD1 or TRBD2 may be the D gene (5 bases each). Per the germline V gene, CDR1 is ENHRY and CDR2 is SYGVKD. The CDR3 is 13 residues long. CDR3 in DNA: TGCGCCACGGGGCTGTGCGCCAGAAACATTCAGTACTTC. Its translation: CATGLCARNIQYF.

The chain is built from TRBV6-1 and TRBJ2-1, with 13 bases fitting TRBD2. After removal of 7 bases from V and 9 bases from J, the junction contained 12 bases not matched to a gene. The germline V gene encodes CDR1 MNHNS and CDR2 SASEGT. The CDR3 has 16 residues. The DNA for the CDR3 is TGTGCCAGCAAGGCAACCGGGACTAGCGGGATTGGTGAGCAGTTCTTC. It encodes CASKATGTSGIGEQFF.

This clonotype was detected a few times. The chain joins TRBV7-9 to TRBJ2-1; possible D gene TRBD2, 5 bases. The germline gives CDR1 SEHNR, CDR2 FQNEAQ (reference sequence). V lost 1 base, J lost 1 base, and 8 bases lay in between. The CDR3 spans 15 residues. The CDR3 spells CASSLDGVSYNEQFF. The CDR3 nucleotides are TGTGCCAGCAGCTTAGACGGGGTGTCCTACAATGAGCAGTTCTTC.

Concerning this clonotype: At one end, the junction sequence differs from germline, possibly due to a read error. The J gene is TRBJ2-4, the V gene TRBV27; D is tentatively TRBD1 or TRBD2 (5 bases each). The CDR3 is 13 residues long. CDR1 and CDR2 (germline): MNHEY, SMNVEV (reference sequence). The CDR3 bases are TGTGCCACGGGGCTGGGAGCCACTAATACGCAGTATTTC. It is translated as CATGLGATNTQYF.

Regarding this clonotype: At one boundary the junction diverges from the germline segment, which might be a read error. The chain uses TRBV10-3 and TRBJ2-3, with D perhaps being TRBD1 or TRBD2 (6 bases each). The CDR3 extends over 17 amino acids. Germline CDR1 is ENHRY and CDR2 is SYGVKD. The CDR3 DNA reads as TGTGCCTCCAGGGCGGTATCCGGGGGCCGGGACACAGATACCCAGTATTTT. It yields the protein CASRAVSGGRDTDTQYF.

This clonotype was counted at least ten times. This chain uses TRBV9 with TRBJ2-1; possible D gene TRBD1, 5 bases. Trimming shortened V by 0 bases and J by 3 bases, and 16 bases separated the two germline ends. The CDR3 length is 17 residues. Germline V gene lookup returns CDR1 SGDLS and CDR2 YYNGEE. CDR3 DNA sequence: TGTGCCAGCAGCGTAGCTGTGGGGCTAGTTAGCTACAATGAGCAGTTCTTC. It specifies CASSVAVGLVSYNEQFF.

A few counts support this clonotype. V gene TRBV4-1 combines with J gene TRBJ2-5, with D possibly being TRBD1 or TRBD2 (5 bases each). Trimming took 0 bases from V and 0 from J, leaving 11 bases between them. The CDR3 totals 16 residues. Germline V lookup: CDR1 MGHRA, CDR2 YSYEKL. Here the CDR3 DNA reads TGCGCCAGCAGCCAAGATCGGGGCACAAACCAAGAGACCCAGTACTTC. As protein: CASSQDRGTNQETQYF.

On this clonotype: Germline and junction disagree at one end, which may indicate a read error. The chain joins TRBV10-2 to TRBJ2-5; tentatively, D is TRBD2 (5 bases). CDR1 is WSHSY and CDR2 is SAAADI in the germline V gene. The CDR3 covers 16 residues. The CDR3 here is CASRELAGLPTETQYF. The CDR3 DNA reads as TGCGCCAGCAGGGAGCTCGCGGGCCTTCCCACAGAGACGCAGTACTTC.

The rearrangement joins TRBV10-1 to TRBJ2-7; D gene unclear. The CDR3 loop spans 11 amino acids. The V gene's germline CDR1 is WNHNN and CDR2 SYGVQD (reference sequence). In DNA form, the CDR3 reads TGCGCCAGCTCTATATCCACGATCAGCACTGTC. It is translated as CASSISTISTV.

This clonotype was counted once. This chain joins TRBV11-3 and TRBJ2-3, with a weak D call TRBD1 (6 bases). Germline values: CDR1 SGHNT, CDR2 YENEEA. The CDR3 contains 13 residues. V was trimmed by 8 bases and J by 12 bases, leaving 21 bases between them. CDR3 residues: CASALGGKNIQYF. The CDR3 nucleotides are TGTGCCAGCGCTCTTGGGGGCAAAAACATTCAGTATTTT.

V and J are TRBV9 and TRBJ2-7, with D hard to call. Germline V gene data show CDR1 as SGDLS and CDR2 as YYNGEE. Trimming cost V 0 bases and J 4 bases, with 8 bases left between them. The CDR3 consists of 13 residues. The CDR3 sequence is CASSVEDGYEQYF. In DNA, the CDR3 is TGTGCCAGCAGCGTAGAAGACGGATACGAGCAGTACTTC.

The chain links TRBV6-1 to TRBJ2-3; the D is unclear. V was pared by 3 bases and J by 0 bases, with 16 bases between. CDR1 and CDR2 (germline): MNHNS, SASEGT. The CDR3 has 17 residues. The CDR3 sequence: CASSEYLQAVSTDTQYF. In DNA form, the CDR3 reads TGTGCCAGCAGTGAGTACCTCCAGGCTGTGAGCACAGATACGCAGTATTTT.

This rearrangement joins TRBV6-1 to TRBJ2-7, with TRBD1 identical over 7 bases. CDR3 size: 16 residues. Germline CDR1 reads MNHNS; CDR2 reads SASEGT. Unmatched junction bases numbered 13, after V lost 6 bases and J lost 2 bases. For the CDR3, the DNA is TGTGCCAGCAGCGGGACAGACGCTAATGCCCCCTACGAGCAGTACTTC. The encoded protein is CASSGTDANAPYEQYF.

With respect to this clonotype: It may be a read error: a sequence one base away is much more abundant. V and J are TRBV6-1 and TRBJ2-1; 10 bases are shared with TRBD2. The CDR3 runs to 13 residues. V shed 7 bases and J 10 bases; nucleotides not matched to a gene: 7. The germline V gene has CDR1 MNHNS and CDR2 SASEGT. The CDR3 coding sequence is TGTGCCAGCAACCTAGCGGGAGTCTACGAGCAGTTCTTC. This codes for CASNLAGVYEQFF.